A selection of T cell receptor beta chains follows, all from one sample in a study of T cells in Graves' hyperthyroidism and ophthalmopathy. TCRdb re-called the multiplex PCR reads with MiXCR, one entry per CDR3 protein. The sample holds 200,000 to 250,000 distinct CDR3 sequences, 15% to 20% seen once. Sequenced input: blood. These receptors all come from a man in his fifties with Graves' hyperthyroidism. Both conserved end residues are part of each CDR3. Each record gives: V gene, D gene, J gene, clone size, CDR3 DNA, CDR3 protein. The D gene is left open where the match is weak. Only some rows state a clone size, as once, few, many or a class for expanded clones.

>TRBV29-1|TRBD2|TRBJ2-1|.
TGCAGCGTTGAAGATCTCAGCGGGAGGCCCTCCTACAATGAGCAGTTCTTC
CSVEDLSGRPSYNEQFF
>TRBV2|TRBD1|TRBJ1-5|many
TGTGCCAGCAGTCAAGGACAGGGCGACGTTCAGCCCCAGCATTTT
CASSQGQGDVQPQHF
>TRBV28|.|TRBJ2-7|many
TGTGCCAGCAGCTCGACAGGAATCAACGAGCAGTACTTC
CASSSTGINEQYF
>TRBV12-3/TRBV12-4|.|TRBJ2-7|.
TGTGCCAGCATGGCATCTGGGGCGATTACCTACGAGCAGTACTTC
CASMASGAITYEQYF
>TRBV7-9|TRBD2|TRBJ2-7|.
TGTGCCAGCAGCTTACAATCTAGCGGAACCTTCTCCTACGAGCAGTACTTC
CASSLQSSGTFSYEQYF
>TRBV7-2|.|TRBJ2-5|many
TGTGCCAGCAGCCCATCTAGTGTCTCGGAGACCCAGTACTTC
CASSPSSVSETQYF
>TRBV12-3/TRBV12-4|TRBD2|TRBJ2-3|many
TGTGCCAGCAGTTTATCGGCTAGCGGGAGGTATACGCAGTATTTT
CASSLSASGRYTQYF
>TRBV7-9|TRBD2|TRBJ2-3|.
TGTGCCAGCAGCTTATTACTAGCGGTCTCAGATACGCAGTATTTT
CASSLLLAVSDTQYF
>TRBV7-8|.|TRBJ2-1|few
TGTGCCAGCAGCTTAGCAGGTGGGGGCGGTGAGCAGTTCTTC
CASSLAGGGGEQFF
>TRBV11-2|.|TRBJ2-7|many
TGTGCCAGCAGACCAATATCGACCGAATCCTACGAGCAGTACTTC
CASRPISTESYEQYF
>TRBV7-9|.|TRBJ2-7|many
TGTGCCAGCAGCGGGAGACACTCCTACGAGCAGTACTTC
CASSGRHSYEQYF
>TRBV10-3|TRBD1|TRBJ2-1|many
TGTGCCATCAGTGAGTCTGGGACAGGGGGCTCGGGGGGCTCCTACAATGAGCAGTTCTTC
CAISESGTGGSGGSYNEQFF
>TRBV9|.|TRBJ2-7|many
TGTGCCAGCAGCGTGGGGGGAGTCGGCGAGCAGTACTTC
CASSVGGVGEQYF